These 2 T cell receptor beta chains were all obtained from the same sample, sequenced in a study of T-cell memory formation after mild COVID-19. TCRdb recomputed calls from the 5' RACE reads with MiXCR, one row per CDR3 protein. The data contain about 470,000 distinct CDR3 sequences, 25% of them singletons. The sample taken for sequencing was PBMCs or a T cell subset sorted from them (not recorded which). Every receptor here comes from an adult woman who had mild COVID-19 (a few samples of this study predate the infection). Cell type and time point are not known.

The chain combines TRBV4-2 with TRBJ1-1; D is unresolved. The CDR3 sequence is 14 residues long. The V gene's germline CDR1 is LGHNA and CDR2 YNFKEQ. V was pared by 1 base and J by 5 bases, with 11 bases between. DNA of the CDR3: TGTGCCAGCAGCCAAGGAAGCGGGTGGACTGAAGCTTTCTTT. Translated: CASSQGSGWTEAFF.

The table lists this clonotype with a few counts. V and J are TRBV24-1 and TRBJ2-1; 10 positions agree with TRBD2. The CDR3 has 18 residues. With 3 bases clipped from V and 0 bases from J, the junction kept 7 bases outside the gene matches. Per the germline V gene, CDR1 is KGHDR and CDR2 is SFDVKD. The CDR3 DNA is TGTGCCACCAGTGATATACCTAGCGGGAGCCTCTCCTACAATGAGCAGTTCTTC. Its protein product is CATSDIPSGSLSYNEQFF.